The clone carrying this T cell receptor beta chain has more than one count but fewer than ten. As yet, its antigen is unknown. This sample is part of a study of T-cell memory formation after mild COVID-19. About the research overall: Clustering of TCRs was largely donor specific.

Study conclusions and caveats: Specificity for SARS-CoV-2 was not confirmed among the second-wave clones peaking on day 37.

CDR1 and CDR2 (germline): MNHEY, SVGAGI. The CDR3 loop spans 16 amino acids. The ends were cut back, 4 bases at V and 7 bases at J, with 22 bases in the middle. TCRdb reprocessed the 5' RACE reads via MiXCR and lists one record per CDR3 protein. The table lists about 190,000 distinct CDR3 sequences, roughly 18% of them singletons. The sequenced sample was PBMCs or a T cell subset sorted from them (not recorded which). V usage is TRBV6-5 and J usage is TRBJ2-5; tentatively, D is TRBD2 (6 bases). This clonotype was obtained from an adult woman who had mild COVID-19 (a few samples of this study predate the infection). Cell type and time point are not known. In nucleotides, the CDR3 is TGTGCCAGCAGTTCTAAACCGGGACTTCAGGGAGGGACCCAGTACTTC. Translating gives CASSSKPGLQGGTQYF.